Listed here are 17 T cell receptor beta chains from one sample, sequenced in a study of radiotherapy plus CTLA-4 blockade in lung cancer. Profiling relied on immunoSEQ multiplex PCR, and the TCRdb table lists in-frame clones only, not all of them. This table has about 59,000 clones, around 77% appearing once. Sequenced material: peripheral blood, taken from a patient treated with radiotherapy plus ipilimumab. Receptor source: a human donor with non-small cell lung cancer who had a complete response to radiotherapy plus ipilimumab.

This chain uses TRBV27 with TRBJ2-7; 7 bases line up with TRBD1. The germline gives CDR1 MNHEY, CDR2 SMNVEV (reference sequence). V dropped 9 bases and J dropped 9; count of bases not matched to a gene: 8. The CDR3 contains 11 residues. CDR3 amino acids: CASASTGRQYF. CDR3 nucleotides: TGTGCCAGTGCCTCGACAGGGAGGCAGTACTTC.

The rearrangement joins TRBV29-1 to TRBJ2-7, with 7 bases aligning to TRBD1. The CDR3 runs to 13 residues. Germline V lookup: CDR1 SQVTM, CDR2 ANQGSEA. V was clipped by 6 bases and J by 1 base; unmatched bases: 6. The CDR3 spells CSVETGQSYEQYF. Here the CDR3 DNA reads TGCAGCGTCGAGACAGGGCAGTCCTACGAGCAGTACTTC.

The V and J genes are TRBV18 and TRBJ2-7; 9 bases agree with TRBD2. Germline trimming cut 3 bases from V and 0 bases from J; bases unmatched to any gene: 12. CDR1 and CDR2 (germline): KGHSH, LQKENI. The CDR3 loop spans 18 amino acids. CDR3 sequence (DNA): TGTGCCAGCTCACCGGGCCGGGAAGCTAGCGGGACCTCCTACGAGCAGTACTTC. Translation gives CASSPGREASGTSYEQYF.

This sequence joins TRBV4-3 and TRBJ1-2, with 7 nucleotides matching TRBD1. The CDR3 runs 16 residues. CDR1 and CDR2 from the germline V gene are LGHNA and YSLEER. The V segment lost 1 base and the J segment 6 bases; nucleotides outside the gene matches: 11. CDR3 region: CASSQVPNRDSHGYTF. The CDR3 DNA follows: TGCGCCAGCAGCCAAGTGCCGAACCGGGACAGTCATGGCTACACCTTC.

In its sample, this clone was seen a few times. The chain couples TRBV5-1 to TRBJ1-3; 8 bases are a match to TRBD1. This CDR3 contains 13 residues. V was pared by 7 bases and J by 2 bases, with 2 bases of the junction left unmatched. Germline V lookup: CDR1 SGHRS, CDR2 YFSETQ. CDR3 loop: CASQGAAGNTIYF. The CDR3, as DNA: TGCGCCAGCCAGGGGGCAGCTGGAAACACCATATATTTT.

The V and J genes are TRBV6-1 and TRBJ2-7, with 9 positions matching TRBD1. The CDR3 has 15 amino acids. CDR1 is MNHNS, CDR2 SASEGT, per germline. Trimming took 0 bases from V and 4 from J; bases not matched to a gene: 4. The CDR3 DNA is TGTGCCAGCAGTGAAGCGGGGACAGGGAGGTACGAGCAGTACTTC. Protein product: CASSEAGTGRYEQYF.

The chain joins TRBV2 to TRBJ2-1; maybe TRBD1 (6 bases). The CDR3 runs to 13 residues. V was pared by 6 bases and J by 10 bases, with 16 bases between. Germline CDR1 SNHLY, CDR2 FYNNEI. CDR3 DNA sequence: TGTGCCAGCAGAAGACCACAGGGTTGGGAGCAGTTCTTC. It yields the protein CASRRPQGWEQFF.

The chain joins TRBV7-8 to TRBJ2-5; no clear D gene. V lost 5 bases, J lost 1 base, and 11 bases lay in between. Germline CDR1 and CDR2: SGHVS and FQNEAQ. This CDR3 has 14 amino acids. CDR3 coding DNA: TGTGCCAGCAGCCCCACCCGGGTCCAAGAGACCCAGTACTTC. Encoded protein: CASSPTRVQETQYF.

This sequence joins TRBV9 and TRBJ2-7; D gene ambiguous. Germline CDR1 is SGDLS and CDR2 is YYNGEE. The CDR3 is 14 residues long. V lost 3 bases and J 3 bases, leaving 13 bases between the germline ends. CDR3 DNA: TGTGCCAGCAGCGGAGGTACTGGTAACTACGAGCAGTACTTC. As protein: CASSGGTGNYEQYF. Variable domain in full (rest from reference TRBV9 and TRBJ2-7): DSGVTQTPKHLITATGQRVTLRCSPRSGDLSVYWYQQSLDQGLQFLIQYYNGEERAKGNILERFSAQQFPDLHSELNLSSLELGDSALYFCASSGGTGNYEQYFGPGTRLTVT.

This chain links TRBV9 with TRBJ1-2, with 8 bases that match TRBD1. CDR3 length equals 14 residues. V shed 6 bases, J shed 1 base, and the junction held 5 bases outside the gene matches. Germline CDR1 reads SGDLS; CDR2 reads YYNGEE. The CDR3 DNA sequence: TGTGCCAGCACGGCAGGGGGCGTTAACTATGGCTACACCTTC. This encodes CASTAGGVNYGYTF.

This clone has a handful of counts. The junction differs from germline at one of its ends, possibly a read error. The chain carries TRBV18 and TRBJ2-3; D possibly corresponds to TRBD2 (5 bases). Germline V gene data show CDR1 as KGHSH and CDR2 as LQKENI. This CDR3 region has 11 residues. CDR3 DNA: TGTGCCAGCTCACCAGAGAAGCAACTAGAATTT. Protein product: CASSPEKQLEF.

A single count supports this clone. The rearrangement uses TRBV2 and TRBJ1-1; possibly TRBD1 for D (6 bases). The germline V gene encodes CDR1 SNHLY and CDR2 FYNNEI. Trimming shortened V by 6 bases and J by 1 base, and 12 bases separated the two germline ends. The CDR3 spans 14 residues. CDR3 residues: CASSADSRNTEAFF. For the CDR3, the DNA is TGTGCCAGCAGCGCGGACAGCAGGAACACTGAAGCTTTCTTT.

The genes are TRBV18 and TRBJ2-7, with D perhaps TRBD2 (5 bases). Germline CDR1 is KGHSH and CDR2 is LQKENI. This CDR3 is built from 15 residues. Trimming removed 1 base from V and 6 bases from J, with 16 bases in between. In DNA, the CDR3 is TGTGCCAGCTCACCACAGGAAAGAGCTGGAGGCGAGCAGTACTTC. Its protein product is CASSPQERAGGEQYF.

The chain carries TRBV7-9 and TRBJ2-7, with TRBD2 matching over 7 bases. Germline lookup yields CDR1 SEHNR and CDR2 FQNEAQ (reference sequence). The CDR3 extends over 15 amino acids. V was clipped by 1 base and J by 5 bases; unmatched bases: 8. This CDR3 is CASSLGARGTNEQYF. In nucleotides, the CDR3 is TGTGCCAGCAGCTTAGGAGCGCGGGGGACGAACGAGCAGTACTTC.

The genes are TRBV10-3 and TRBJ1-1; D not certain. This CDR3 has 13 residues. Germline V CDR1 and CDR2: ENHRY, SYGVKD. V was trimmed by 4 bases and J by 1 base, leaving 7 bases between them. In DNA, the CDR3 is TGTGCCATCAGTGTGGAGGGGAACACTGAAGCTTTCTTT. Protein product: CAISVEGNTEAFF.

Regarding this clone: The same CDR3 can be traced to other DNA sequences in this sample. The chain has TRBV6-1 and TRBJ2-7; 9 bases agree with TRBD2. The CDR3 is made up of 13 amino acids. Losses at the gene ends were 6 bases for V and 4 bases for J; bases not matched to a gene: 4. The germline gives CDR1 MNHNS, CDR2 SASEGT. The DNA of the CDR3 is TGTGCCAGCAGGGGGCGGGGGGGATACGAGCAGTACTTC. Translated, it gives CASRGRGGYEQYF.

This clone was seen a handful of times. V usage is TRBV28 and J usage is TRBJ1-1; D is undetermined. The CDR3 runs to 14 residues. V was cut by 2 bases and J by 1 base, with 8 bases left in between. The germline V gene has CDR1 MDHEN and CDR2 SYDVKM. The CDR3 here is CASSLPPRNTEAFF. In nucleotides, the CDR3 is TGTGCCAGCAGTTTACCCCCCAGGAACACTGAAGCTTTCTTT.